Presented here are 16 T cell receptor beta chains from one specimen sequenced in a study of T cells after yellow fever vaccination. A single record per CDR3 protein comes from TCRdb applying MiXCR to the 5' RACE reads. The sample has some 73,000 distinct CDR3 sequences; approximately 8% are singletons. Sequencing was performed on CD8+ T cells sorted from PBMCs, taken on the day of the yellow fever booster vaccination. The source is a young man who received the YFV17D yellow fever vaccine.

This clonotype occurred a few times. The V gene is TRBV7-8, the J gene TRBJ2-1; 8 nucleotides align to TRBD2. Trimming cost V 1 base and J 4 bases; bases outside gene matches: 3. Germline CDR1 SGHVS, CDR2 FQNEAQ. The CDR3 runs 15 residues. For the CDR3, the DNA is TGTGCCAGCAGCTTAGGGCCTAGCGGGTACAATGAGCAGTTCTTC. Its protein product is CASSLGPSGYNEQFF.

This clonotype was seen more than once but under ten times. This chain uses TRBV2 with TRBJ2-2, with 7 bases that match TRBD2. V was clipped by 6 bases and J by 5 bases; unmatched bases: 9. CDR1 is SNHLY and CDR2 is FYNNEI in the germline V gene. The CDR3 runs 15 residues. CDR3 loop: CASSGPWRETGELFF. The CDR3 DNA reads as TGTGCCAGCAGCGGCCCTTGGCGGGAGACCGGGGAGCTGTTTTTT.

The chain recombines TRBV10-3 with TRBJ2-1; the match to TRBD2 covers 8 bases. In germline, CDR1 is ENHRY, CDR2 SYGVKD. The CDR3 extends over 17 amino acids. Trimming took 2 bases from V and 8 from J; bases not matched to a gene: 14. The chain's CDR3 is CAISETISGDGRDEQFF. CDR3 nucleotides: TGTGCCATCAGTGAGACGATTAGCGGGGACGGTAGGGATGAGCAGTTCTTC.

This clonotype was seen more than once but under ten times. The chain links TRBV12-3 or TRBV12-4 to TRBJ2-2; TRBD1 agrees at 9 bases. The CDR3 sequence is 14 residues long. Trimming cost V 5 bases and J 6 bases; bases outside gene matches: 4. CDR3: CASSGTGHSGELFF. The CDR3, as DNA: TGTGCCAGCAGTGGGACAGGGCATTCCGGGGAGCTGTTTTTT.

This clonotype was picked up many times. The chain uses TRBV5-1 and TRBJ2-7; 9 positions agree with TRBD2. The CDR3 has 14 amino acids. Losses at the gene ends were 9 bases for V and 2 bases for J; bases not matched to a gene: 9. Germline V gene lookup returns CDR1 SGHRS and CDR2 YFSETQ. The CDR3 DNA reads TGCGCCACCTCTCAAGCGGGAGGCCCCTACGAGCAGTACTTC. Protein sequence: CATSQAGGPYEQYF.

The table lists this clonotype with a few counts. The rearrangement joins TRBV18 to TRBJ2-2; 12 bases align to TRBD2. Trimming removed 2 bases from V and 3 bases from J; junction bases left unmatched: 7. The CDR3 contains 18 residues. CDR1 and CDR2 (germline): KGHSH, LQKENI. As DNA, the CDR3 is TGTGCCAGCTCACCATCGGCTAGCGGGAGGGAGTACACCGGGGAGCTGTTTTTT. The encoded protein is CASSPSASGREYTGELFF.

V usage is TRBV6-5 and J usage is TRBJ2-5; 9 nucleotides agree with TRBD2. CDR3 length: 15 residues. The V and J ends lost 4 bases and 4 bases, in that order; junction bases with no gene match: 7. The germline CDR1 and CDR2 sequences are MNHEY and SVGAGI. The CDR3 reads CASSWFSGRGETQYF. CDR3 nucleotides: TGTGCCAGCAGTTGGTTTAGCGGGAGAGGAGAGACCCAGTACTTC.

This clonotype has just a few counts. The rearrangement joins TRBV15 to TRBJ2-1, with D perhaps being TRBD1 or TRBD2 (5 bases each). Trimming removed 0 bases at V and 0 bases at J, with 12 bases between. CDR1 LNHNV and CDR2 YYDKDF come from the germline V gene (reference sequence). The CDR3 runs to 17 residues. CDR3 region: CATSRDRGTASYNEQFF. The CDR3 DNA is TGTGCCACCAGCAGAGACAGAGGGACCGCCTCCTACAATGAGCAGTTCTTC.

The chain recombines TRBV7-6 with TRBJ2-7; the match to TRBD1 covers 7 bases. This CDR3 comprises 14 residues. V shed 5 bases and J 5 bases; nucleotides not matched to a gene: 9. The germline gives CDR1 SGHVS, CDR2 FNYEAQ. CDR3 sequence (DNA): TGTGCCAGCAGCAATTACAGGGGATTAAACGAGCAGTACTTC. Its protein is CASSNYRGLNEQYF.

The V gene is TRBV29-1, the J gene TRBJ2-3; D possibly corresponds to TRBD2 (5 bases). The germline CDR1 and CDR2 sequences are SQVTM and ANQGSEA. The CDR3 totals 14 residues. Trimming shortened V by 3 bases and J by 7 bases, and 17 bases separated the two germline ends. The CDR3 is CSVDGDYSGHTQYF. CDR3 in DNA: TGCAGCGTTGATGGAGACTATTCCGGACATACGCAGTATTTT.

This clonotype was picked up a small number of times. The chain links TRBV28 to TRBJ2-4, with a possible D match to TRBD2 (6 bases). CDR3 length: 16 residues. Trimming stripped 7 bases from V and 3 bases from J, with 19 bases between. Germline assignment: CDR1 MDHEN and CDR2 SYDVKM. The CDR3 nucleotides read TGTGCCAGCACCGACCCCCCCTGGCGGGACAAAAACATTCAGTACTTC. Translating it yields CASTDPPWRDKNIQYF. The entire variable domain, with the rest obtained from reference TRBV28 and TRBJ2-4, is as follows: DVKVTQSSRYLVKRTGEKVFLECVQDMDHENMFWYRQDPGLGLRLIYFSYDVKMKEKGDIPEGYSVSREKKERFSLILESASTNQTSMYLCASTDPPWRDKNIQYFGAGTRLSVL.

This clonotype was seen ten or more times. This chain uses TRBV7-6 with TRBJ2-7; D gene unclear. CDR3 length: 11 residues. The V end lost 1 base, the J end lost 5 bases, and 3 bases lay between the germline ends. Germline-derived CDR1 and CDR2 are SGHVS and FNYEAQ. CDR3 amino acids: CASSLDDEQYF. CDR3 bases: TGTGCCAGCAGCTTAGATGACGAGCAGTACTTC.

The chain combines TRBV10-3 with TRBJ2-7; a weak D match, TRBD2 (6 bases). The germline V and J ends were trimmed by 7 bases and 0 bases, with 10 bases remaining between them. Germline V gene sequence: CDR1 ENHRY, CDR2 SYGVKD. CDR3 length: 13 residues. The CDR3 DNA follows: TGTGCCATCAACGGCGGGAACTCCTACGAGCAGTACTTC. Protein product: CAINGGNSYEQYF.

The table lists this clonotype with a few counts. This chain's CDR3 is CASIDSWTSGETQYF. The CDR3 DNA reads TGTGCCAGCATCGACTCCTGGACTAGCGGAGAGACCCAGTACTTC. The chain couples TRBV7-9 to TRBJ2-5, with TRBD2 matching over 10 bases. J lost 4 bases, V lost 7 bases, and 9 bases had no gene match. This CDR3 has 15 amino acids. The germline V gene has CDR1 SEHNR and CDR2 FQNEAQ (reference sequence). The entire variable domain, with the rest obtained from reference TRBV7-9 and TRBJ2-5, is as follows: DTGVSQNPRHKITKRGQNVTFRCDPISEHNRLYWYRQTLGQGPEFLTYFQNEAQLEKSRLLSDRFSAERPKGSFSTLEIQRTEQGDSAMYLCASIDSWTSGETQYFGPGTRLLVL.

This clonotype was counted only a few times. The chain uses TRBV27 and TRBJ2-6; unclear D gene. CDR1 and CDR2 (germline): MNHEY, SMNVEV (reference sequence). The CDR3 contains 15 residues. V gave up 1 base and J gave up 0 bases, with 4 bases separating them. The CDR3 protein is CASSLYHSGANVLTF. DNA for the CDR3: TGTGCCAGCAGTTTATACCACTCTGGGGCCAACGTCCTGACTTTC.

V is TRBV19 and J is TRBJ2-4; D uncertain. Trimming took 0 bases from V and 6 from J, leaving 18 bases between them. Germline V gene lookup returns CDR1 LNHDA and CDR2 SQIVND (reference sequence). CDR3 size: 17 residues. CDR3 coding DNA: TGTGCCAGTAGTATAGATCCCCCGGGTCTGGAACGAAACATTCAGTACTTC. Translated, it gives CASSIDPPGLERNIQYF.